Listed below are T cell receptor beta chains from one sample, sequenced in a study of glioma-infiltrating T cells. TCRdb passed the multiplex PCR reads through MiXCR, listing each CDR3 protein once. The table shows about 140,000 distinct CDR3 sequences, with roughly 43% occurring only once. Sample: glioma tissue, nonneoplastic brain tissue, or PBMCs (not recorded which). The receptors originated from a human donor with low-grade glioma or glioblastoma, undergoing nonglioma brain surgery, or in good health (not recorded which). The CDR3 runs from the conserved cysteine through the conserved F or W. The D gene is left open where the match is weak. Size tells how often a clone was seen (once, few, many) or the class of an expanded clone, and some rows leave it out.

d_call clone_size j_call v_call cdr3_nt cdr3_aa
TRBD2 few TRBJ2-3 TRBV20-1 TGCAGTGCAGATACTAGCGGGTTCACAGATACGCAGTATTTT CSADTSGFTDTQYF
. . TRBJ2-7 TRBV20-1 TGCAGTGCCCCGGGACCATGGGGTTACGAGCAGTACTTC CSAPGPWGYEQYF
. few TRBJ1-1 TRBV7-2 TGTGCCAGCAGCTCGCGAACCGATGACACTGAAGCTTTCTTT CASSSRTDDTEAFF
TRBD1 many TRBJ1-4 TRBV7-9 TGTGCCAGCAGCCCCAGGACAGGGCAGGATGAAAAACTGTTTTTT CASSPRTGQDEKLFF
TRBD1 . TRBJ1-6 TRBV6-1 TGCGCCAGCAGCCAAGAAGGACAGGGAAGGTCACCCCTCCACTTT CASSQEGQGRSPLHF
TRBD1 . TRBJ2-1 TRBV27 TGTGCCAGCAGTTTAACAACAGGGGGCAACAATGAGCAGTTCTTC CASSLTTGGNNEQFF
. . TRBJ2-1 TRBV6-2/TRBV6-3 TGTGCCAGCAGTTACTCGATTTCATTCACCTACAATGAGCAGTTCTTC CASSYSISFTYNEQFF
. . TRBJ2-3 TRBV4-3 TGCGCCAGCAGCCAAGATTCGCCTAGCACAGATACGCAGTATTTT CASSQDSPSTDTQYF
. . TRBJ2-4 TRBV6-2/TRBV6-3 TGTGCCAGCAGTTACAAGATAGGTGGCAAAAACATTCAGTACTTC CASSYKIGGKNIQYF
. . TRBJ2-1 TRBV6-2/TRBV6-3 TGTGCCAGCATTAAGACAGGACGGCGGAATGAGCAGTTCTTC CASIKTGRRNEQFF
. . TRBJ2-5 TRBV6-1 TGTGCCAGCAGTGAACGGCGAAGGCAAGAGACCCAGTACTTC CASSERRRQETQYF
. . TRBJ2-5 TRBV7-2 TGTGCCCGCAGCAAAGTCCTTGAAGAGACCCAGTACTTC CARSKVLEETQYF
TRBD2 . TRBJ2-1 TRBV7-3 TGTGCCAGCAGCTTAGGGACTAGCGGGAGCTCTGAGCAGTTCTTC CASSLGTSGSSEQFF
TRBD1 few TRBJ1-1 TRBV20-1 TGCAGTGCTAAGGAGGGGGCAAGGACTGAAGCTTTCTTT CSAKEGARTEAFF
. . TRBJ1-1 TRBV7-8 TGTGCCAGCAGCTTAGGCTGGGGGGACACTGAAGCTTTCTTT CASSLGWGDTEAFF
. once TRBJ1-2 TRBV7-2 TGTGCCAGCAGCTTATATGGACGGGGTATTGGCTACACCTTC CASSLYGRGIGYTF
TRBD2 few TRBJ2-5 TRBV20-1 TGCAGTGCTAGTCTCGCGGGGGGTTTCCAAGAGACCCAGTACTTC CSASLAGGFQETQYF
. . TRBJ2-2 TRBV6-2/TRBV6-3 TGTGCCAGCAGTTACGTTACCGGGGAGCTGTTTTTT CASSYVTGELFF
. . TRBJ1-1 TRBV2 TGTGCCAGCAGTTTGACAGCTGAAGCTTTCTTT CASSLTAEAFF
. . TRBJ1-2 TRBV6-1 TGTGCCAGCACGAGAGGAAATACGTATGGCTACACCTTC CASTRGNTYGYTF
TRBD2 . TRBJ2-5 TRBV27 TGTGCCAGCAGTTTACGGGGAGGGAAGACCCAGTACTTC CASSLRGGKTQYF
. . TRBJ1-2 TRBV2 TGTGCCAGCAGTCGGGGTCTCTATGGCTACACCTTC CASSRGLYGYTF
. few TRBJ2-3 TRBV20-1 TGCAGTGCTAGAGGCGTCAACTCAGAAGGGGGTGATACGCAGTATTTT CSARGVNSEGGDTQYF
TRBD1 . TRBJ2-1 TRBV7-2 TGTGCCAGCAGCGGCCCGACAGACGTGGGGACAGGAAAGCAGTTCTTC CASSGPTDVGTGKQFF
. few TRBJ1-2 TRBV6-1 TGTGCCAGCAGTTTTCGGAGCAGCTCTAACTATGGCTACACCTTC CASSFRSSSNYGYTF
. . TRBJ2-3 TRBV7-2 TGTGCCAGCAGCGGTGGGGACACATACACAGATACGCAGTATTTT CASSGGDTYTDTQYF
TRBD2 . TRBJ2-1 TRBV4-3 TGCGCCAGTGCTAAAGCGGGAGGAGTGGGCAATGAGCAGTTCTTC CASAKAGGVGNEQFF
. few TRBJ1-1 TRBV6-6 TGTGCCAGCAGTTACGGAGTCAACATGAACACTGAAGCTTTCTTT CASSYGVNMNTEAFF
. . TRBJ2-3 TRBV29-1 TGCAGCGTTTGGCCCATCAAGTCGAAGGAAATCACAGATACGCAGTATTTT CSVWPIKSKEITDTQYF
TRBD2 many TRBJ2-1 TRBV5-4 TGTGCCAGCAGCGACGGACTAGCTAGCTACAATGAGCAGTTCTTC CASSDGLASYNEQFF
. . TRBJ2-1 TRBV6-1 TGTGCCAGCACCTATCCAGGCCGCGGAAGGAATGAGCAGTTCTTC CASTYPGRGRNEQFF
. many TRBJ1-1 TRBV4-3 TGCGCCAGCAGCCACATACCCCAGACTGAAGCTTTCTTT CASSHIPQTEAFF